Listed here are 18 T cell receptor beta chains from one sample, sequenced in a study of blood T cell repertoires in COVID-19. TCRdb's copy holds only in-frame clones and misses some; the assay was immunoSEQ multiplex PCR. The sample carries more than 110,000 clones, roughly 79% recorded once. Material: PBMCs or T cells enriched from blood (not recorded which). These receptor sequences come from a woman aged 45-59 years who had recovered from COVID-19.

The rearrangement links TRBV5-4 to TRBJ1-5, with D maybe TRBD1 (5 bases). Germline V lookup: CDR1 SGHNT, CDR2 YYREEE (reference sequence). CDR3 length: 14 residues. The V end lost 0 bases, the J end lost 3 bases, and 7 bases lay between the germline ends. The CDR3 DNA follows: TGTGCCAGCAGCTTGGAGGGGATCAATCAGCCCCAGCATTTT. It translates to CASSLEGINQPQHF.

The chain couples TRBV6-5 to TRBJ2-7; 7 nucleotides align to TRBD2. This CDR3 is built from 14 residues. In germline, CDR1 is MNHEY, CDR2 SVGAGI. The trim removed 8 bases at V and 5 bases at J, leaving 12 bases unmatched. CDR3 sequence (DNA): TGTGCCAGCGAGGAGGGGACTACCCGGGACGAGCAGTACTTC. Translated, it gives CASEEGTTRDEQYF.

This sequence joins TRBV5-1 and TRBJ2-2, with D maybe TRBD2 (6 bases). Germline CDR1 reads SGHRS; CDR2 reads YFSETQ. The CDR3 loop spans 16 amino acids. V was shortened by 0 bases and J by 5 bases, with 14 bases between the two germline ends. In nucleotides, the CDR3 is TGCGCCAGCAGCTTGGCCGAAGTGGCGGGGACCGGGGAGCTGTTTTTT. This sequence encodes CASSLAEVAGTGELFF.

This sequence joins TRBV30 and TRBJ2-5; 10 bases map to TRBD2. CDR1 is GTSNPN and CDR2 is SVGIG in the germline V gene (reference sequence). The CDR3 runs to 16 residues. V dropped 0 bases and J dropped 1; count of bases not matched to a gene: 5. The CDR3, as DNA: TGTGCCTGGAGTGTACCCAGCGGGGGGGCCCAAGAGACCCAGTACTTC. Translation gives CAWSVPSGGAQETQYF.

The V gene is TRBV7-9, the J gene TRBJ2-3, with 11 bases fitting TRBD2. CDR3 length equals 17 residues. Germline CDR1 SEHNR, CDR2 FQNEAQ (reference sequence). V trimming: 5 bases; J trimming: 6 bases; junction bases outside the gene matches: 13. CDR3 sequence: CASSRHGTSGGGDTQYF. CDR3 nucleotide sequence: TGTGCCAGCAGCCGACACGGGACTAGCGGAGGGGGGGATACGCAGTATTTT.

The chain uses TRBV28 and TRBJ1-1; the D is unclear. Trimming took off 8 bases at V and 1 base at J, with 14 bases between the two ends. Looked up from germline, CDR1 is MDHEN and CDR2 is SYDVKM. The CDR3 runs to 14 residues. The CDR3 DNA is TGTGCCAGCCGGAGGGCAGGTGAGAACACTGAAGCTTTCTTT. This gives the protein CASRRAGENTEAFF.

This rearrangement joins TRBV24-1 to TRBJ2-7; no definite D call. V was pared by 4 bases and J by 5 bases, with 11 bases between. CDR1 and CDR2 from the germline V gene are KGHDR and SFDVKD. The CDR3 has 13 amino acids. CDR3 nucleotides: TGTGCCACCAGTGAGTTTGGAGTCGACGAGCAGTACTTC. Its translation is CATSEFGVDEQYF.

The chain has TRBV13 and TRBJ2-7; 7 positions agree with TRBD2. This CDR3 contains 12 residues. V gave up 5 bases and J gave up 6 bases; unmatched junction bases: 4. Germline loops: CDR1 PRHDT, CDR2 FYEKMQ (reference sequence). The CDR3 DNA is TGTGCCAGCAGCCCCCGGGGGGTCGAGCAGTACTTC. Amino acids: CASSPRGVEQYF. Full variable domain (outside the CDR3, taken from reference TRBV13 and TRBJ2-7): AAGVIQSPRHLIKEKRETATLKCYPIPRHDTVYWYQQGPGQDPQFLISFYEKMQSDKGSIPDRFSAQQFSDYHSELNMSSLELGDSALYFCASSPRGVEQYFGPGTRLTVT.

The chain carries TRBV2 and TRBJ2-5; D possibly corresponds to TRBD1 (9 bases). Deletions cut 1 base from V and 6 bases from J, with 15 bases between. Per the germline V gene, CDR1 is SNHLY and CDR2 is FYNNEI. The CDR3 runs 15 residues. The CDR3 DNA is TGTGCCAGCAGTGAAGGCGGGGGGACAGGGAAGACCCAGTACTTC. Translation: CASSEGGGTGKTQYF. Using reference TRBV2 and TRBJ2-5 for the parts outside the CDR3, the full variable domain is EPEVTQTPSHQVTQMGQEVILRCVPISNHLYFYWYRQILGQKVEFLVSFYNNEISEKSEIFDDQFSVERPDGSNFTLKIRSTKLEDSAMYFCASSEGGGTGKTQYFGPGTRLLVL.

The rearrangement joins TRBV6-5 to TRBJ1-1; D is unclear. Germline CDR1 reads MNHEY; CDR2 reads SVGAGI. Deletions cut 6 bases from V and 6 bases from J, with 20 bases between. The CDR3 is 15 residues long. In DNA form, the CDR3 reads TGTGCCAGCAGACGAATTACTAGCAGGCTACCTGAAGCTTTCTTT. This encodes CASRRITSRLPEAFF.

This clone was picked up one time. J is TRBJ1-1 and V is TRBV5-1; maybe TRBD1 (6 bases). The CDR3 has 13 amino acids. Trimming removed 4 bases from V and 3 bases from J, with 10 bases in between. Germline V CDR1 and CDR2: SGHRS, YFSETQ. The CDR3 DNA sequence: TGCGCCAGCAGCATCAGGGGCCACACTGAAGCTTTCTTT. It translates to CASSIRGHTEAFF.

This clone has a handful of counts. The V and J genes are TRBV3-1 (or the pseudogene TRBV3-2) and TRBJ2-2; TRBD2 aligns across 13 bases. This CDR3 contains 17 residues. Unmatched junction bases numbered 7, after V lost 4 bases and J lost 5 bases. From germline, CDR1 is LGHDT and CDR2 YNNKEL (reference sequence). The DNA of the CDR3 is TGTGCCAGCAGCCCCGGACTAGCGGGAGTGGAAACCGGGGAGCTGTTTTTT. This translates into CASSPGLAGVETGELFF.

The chain links TRBV19 to TRBJ2-7; D may be TRBD1 (6 bases). Per germline, CDR1 LNHDA and CDR2 SQIVND (reference sequence). Trimming removed 6 bases at V and 3 bases at J, with 6 bases between. The length of the CDR3 is 11 residues. CDR3 coding DNA: TGTGCCAGTAGACAGGGCTACGAGCAGTACTTC. Protein product: CASRQGYEQYF.

This clone was recorded only once. The gene calls are TRBV7-8 and TRBJ1-6; TRBD1 is a possible D gene (6 bases). Germline V CDR1 and CDR2: SGHVS, FQNEAQ. Trimming stripped 0 bases from V and 6 bases from J, with 15 bases between. The CDR3 is made up of 17 amino acids. CDR3 nucleotide sequence: TGTGCCAGCAGCTTAGCGCGCGGGGGCTCGGGTAATTCACCCCTCCACTTT. Residues: CASSLARGGSGNSPLHF.

The chain has TRBV25-1 and TRBJ2-3; 10 bases are shared with TRBD2. Per the germline V gene, CDR1 is MGHDK and CDR2 is SYGVNS. V dropped 7 bases and J dropped 8; count of bases not matched to a gene: 12. CDR3 size: 15 residues. In DNA form, the CDR3 reads TGTGCCAGCACCCTGGGGAGCGGGGGGGCAGGTACGCAGTATTTT. Its translation: CASTLGSGGAGTQYF.

The chain joins TRBV5-1 to TRBJ1-3, with 9 bases fitting TRBD1. V shed 0 bases, J shed 0 bases, and the junction held 1 base outside the gene matches. CDR3 length: 16 residues. Germline V gene lookup returns CDR1 SGHRS and CDR2 YFSETQ. In nucleotides, the CDR3 is TGCGCCAGCAGCTTGGCGGGACAGGGCTCTGGAAACACCATATATTTT. Translating it yields CASSLAGQGSGNTIYF.

The genes are TRBV28 and TRBJ1-4, with D perhaps matching TRBD1 (5 bases). This CDR3 spans 15 amino acids. Germline CDR1 and CDR2: MDHEN and SYDVKM. The V and J ends lost 6 bases and 5 bases respectively, with 16 bases between them. The CDR3: CASRTYRFSNEKLFF. CDR3 in DNA: TGTGCCAGCAGAACTTACAGGTTTTCAAATGAAAAACTGTTTTTT.

This clone was observed a handful of times. The genes are TRBV14 and TRBJ2-1, with 7 bases lining up with TRBD2. Unmatched junction bases numbered 14, after V lost 4 bases and J lost 8 bases. The length of the CDR3 is 16 residues. Per germline, CDR1 SGHDN and CDR2 FVKESK. The CDR3 loop is CASSRLPGGGVDEQFF. The CDR3 nucleotides read TGTGCCAGCAGCCGACTTCCTGGGGGAGGGGTCGATGAGCAGTTCTTC.